These T cell receptor beta chains were read from a single sample in a study of OX40 agonist ivuxolimab in advanced cancers. Sequenced by immunoSEQ multiplex PCR; TCRdb stores in-frame clones only, minus some. The table lists 60,000 to 70,000 clones, around four fifths of them singletons. The sequencing used CD4+ or CD8+ T cells sorted from blood, collected in a trial of the OX40 agonist ivuxolimab. The origin of the receptors is an adult with an advanced solid tumor such as melanoma, head and neck, liver or kidney cancer. CDR3s include the opening cysteine and the closing phenylalanine or tryptophan. D genes are given only for firm matches. Where a row states a size, it is once, few, many or the class of an expanded clone; other rows omit it.

CDR3aa | CDR3nt | v_gene | d_gene | j_gene | abundance
CAKASGTGGGEQFF | TGTGCCAAGGCATCCGGGACAGGGGGGGGTGAGCAGTTCTTC | TRBV2 | TRBD1 | TRBJ2-1 | -
CASRSPTASSVTEQFF | TGTGCAAGTCGCTCACCCACTGCTAGCTCCGTTACAGAGCAGTTCTTC | TRBV12-2 | - | TRBJ2-1 | -
CASSLVVGENIQYF | TGTGCCAGCAGCTTGGTTGTTGGGGAAAACATTCAGTACTTC | TRBV5-4 | - | TRBJ2-4 | -
CASSGDVSYNSPLHF | TGTGCCAGCAGCGGGGACGTCTCCTATAATTCACCCCTCCACTTT | TRBV9 | - | TRBJ1-6 | -
CASSQEATGGQNIQYF | TGCGCCAGCAGCCAAGAGGCCACGGGGGGCCAAAACATTCAGTACTTC | TRBV4-3 | - | TRBJ2-4 | -
CASSVGTGGLQETQYF | TGCGCCAGCAGCGTGGGGACAGGGGGCTTACAAGAGACCCAGTACTTC | TRBV5-1 | TRBD1 | TRBJ2-5 | -
CASSLHRDTQYF | TGTGCCAGCAGCCTACATAGGGATACGCAGTATTTT | TRBV7-2 | - | TRBJ2-3 | once
CASSVGAGGDETQYF | TGTGCCAGCAGCGTGGGAGCGGGAGGCGATGAGACCCAGTACTTC | TRBV7-2 | TRBD2 | TRBJ2-5 | -
CASKTEVNEKLFF | TGTGCCAGTAAGACCGAAGTCAATGAAAAACTGTTTTTT | TRBV19 | - | TRBJ1-4 | -
CASSTLATNTGELFF | TGTGCCAGTAGTACCCTAGCCACGAACACCGGGGAGCTGTTTTTT | TRBV19 | - | TRBJ2-2 | -
CASSYAGRETQYF | TGTGCCAGCAGTTACGCCGGGAGAGAGACCCAGTACTTC | TRBV6-5 | - | TRBJ2-5 | -
CASSQAGGSTDTQYF | TGTGCCAGCAGCCAAGCGGGGGGCAGCACAGATACGCAGTATTTT | TRBV14 | - | TRBJ2-3 | -
CASSDCCLTYEQYF | TGTGCCAGCAGTGACTGTTGCCTAACCTACGAGCAGTACTTC | TRBV6-4 | - | TRBJ2-7 | -
CASSFYDGNQPQHF | TGTGCCAGCAGCTTTTACGACGGTAATCAGCCCCAGCATTTT | TRBV5-6 | - | TRBJ1-5 | -
CASSYAVLPNWGVSNQPQHF | TGTGCCAGCAGTTACGCGGTCCTCCCAAACTGGGGAGTTAGCAATCAGCCCCAGCATTTT | TRBV6-8 | - | TRBJ1-5 | -
CASSLASSSQTDTQYF | TGTGCCAGCAGCTTAGCGAGCTCTAGCCAAACAGATACGCAGTATTTT | TRBV7-9 | - | TRBJ2-3 | -
CASSNGQGEQYF | TGTGCCAGCAGTAACGGACAGGGAGAGCAGTACTTC | TRBV25-1 | TRBD1 | TRBJ2-7 | -
CASRSDRGADEQYF | TGTGCCAGCAGGTCCGACAGGGGTGCCGACGAGCAGTACTTC | TRBV7-9 | TRBD1 | TRBJ2-7 | -